One sample yielded the 11 T cell receptor beta chains listed below, sequenced in a study of T cells in Graves' hyperthyroidism and ophthalmopathy. Using RNA transcripts as the source, TCR beta CDR3 regions were amplified. Initially, a first-round RT-PCR of the TCR CDR3 employed the HTBI primer set. TCRdb recomputed calls from the multiplex PCR reads with MiXCR, one row per CDR3 protein. The sample carries hundreds of thousands of distinct CDR3 sequences, approximately 15% recorded once. The sample comprised blood. These receptors came from a woman between 45 and 60 years old with Graves' ophthalmopathy.

This clonotype was observed a few times. This sequence joins TRBV19 and TRBJ1-5; 8 nucleotides match TRBD1. The germline V gene has CDR1 LNHDA and CDR2 SQIVND (reference sequence). This CDR3 contains 14 residues. With V trimmed by 5 bases and J by 6 bases, 6 bases remained unmatched. The CDR3 coding sequence is TGTGCCAGTAGTTCGCAGGGGGCGAGTCAGCCCCAGCATTTT. Translating it yields CASSSQGASQPQHF. The full variable domain, completed using reference TRBV19 and TRBJ1-5, is DGGITQSPKYLFRKEGQNVTLSCEQNLNHDAMYWYRQDPGQGLRLIYYSQIVNDFQKGDIAEGYSVSREKKESFPLTVTSAQKNPTAFYLCASSSQGASQPQHFGDGTRLSIL.

The chain uses TRBV11-2 and TRBJ2-7; D may be TRBD2 (5 bases). V gave up 1 base and J gave up 1 base, with 17 bases separating them. The CDR3 is 17 residues long. CDR1 is SGHAT and CDR2 is FQNNGV in the germline V gene. This CDR3 is CASSLAPLGAKSYEQYF. CDR3 nucleotide sequence: TGTGCCAGCAGCTTAGCCCCCTTGGGAGCGAAGTCCTACGAGCAGTACTTC.

As regards this clonotype: Being one base from a much bigger clone, this may be a read error. V and J are TRBV15 and TRBJ2-7, with D perhaps matching TRBD2 (5 bases). The CDR3 extends over 13 amino acids. Germline V gene sequence: CDR1 LNHNV, CDR2 YYDKDF (reference sequence). Trimming took 1 base from V and 7 from J, leaving 11 bases between them. The CDR3 DNA is TGTGCCACCAGCAGAGGTGGTAGCGCGGAGCAGTACTTC. Encoded protein: CATSRGGSAEQYF.

This clonotype appeared a few times. The chain carries TRBV5-4 and TRBJ2-7; 7 nucleotides agree with TRBD2. The CDR3 contains 16 residues. Germline CDR1 SGHNT, CDR2 YYREEE (reference sequence). The junction had 10 bases not matched to a gene; V was cut back by 4 bases and J by 0 bases. The CDR3 region is CASSHSGGSSSYEQYF. Written as DNA, the CDR3 is TGTGCCAGCAGCCATAGCGGCGGGAGCAGCTCCTACGAGCAGTACTTC.

Ten or more counts support this clonotype. The rearrangement uses TRBV5-1 and TRBJ2-3, with D perhaps TRBD1 (5 bases). Germline values: CDR1 SGHRS, CDR2 YFSETQ. The CDR3 is 13 residues long. V dropped 0 bases and J dropped 4 bases, with 6 bases sitting between them. CDR3 amino acids: CASSLAGPDTQYF. In nucleotides, the CDR3 is TGCGCCAGCAGCTTGGCAGGGCCAGATACGCAGTATTTT.

A single count supports this clonotype. The chain couples TRBV19 to TRBJ2-1, with 8 bases fitting TRBD1. Germline V CDR1 and CDR2: LNHDA, SQIVND (reference sequence). V lost 5 bases, J lost 2 bases, and 8 bases stayed unmatched. The CDR3 length is 16 residues. The CDR3 spells CASSLRTGSTYNEQFF. CDR3 sequence (DNA): TGTGCCAGTAGTCTTCGGACAGGGAGCACCTACAATGAGCAGTTCTTC.

At least ten counts were recorded for this clonotype. The J gene is TRBJ2-5, the V gene TRBV7-2, with D maybe TRBD1 (6 bases). This CDR3 has 16 amino acids. Looked up from germline, CDR1 is SGHTA and CDR2 is FQGNSA. The V end was cut by 3 bases, the J end by 2 bases, with 16 bases between. This chain's CDR3 is CASSLARTEGQETQYF. In DNA form, the CDR3 reads TGTGCCAGCAGCTTGGCGAGGACAGAGGGTCAAGAGACCCAGTACTTC.

This clonotype has ten or more counts. The chain links TRBV28 to TRBJ2-2; 10 nucleotides match TRBD1. V lost 6 bases and J lost 3; bases outside the gene matches: 7. The CDR3 spans 16 residues. CDR1 is MDHEN and CDR2 is SYDVKM in the germline V gene. The CDR3 nucleotides read TGTGCCAGCAGGATCACCGGGACAGGGGACACCGGGGAGCTGTTTTTT. It codes for CASRITGTGDTGELFF.

This clonotype was observed many times. V and J are TRBV6-2 or TRBV6-3 and TRBJ2-7, with 9 bases matching TRBD2. From germline, CDR1 is MNHEY and CDR2 SVGEGT. The trim removed 10 bases at V and 5 bases at J, leaving 12 bases unmatched. The CDR3 is 14 amino acids. CDR3 residues: CAKNLAGVYHEQYF. The DNA for the CDR3 is TGTGCCAAAAATTTAGCGGGAGTATACCACGAGCAGTACTTC.

A few counts support this clonotype. V gene TRBV20-1 combines with J gene TRBJ2-1, with 12 bases that match TRBD2. CDR3 size: 17 residues. Germline CDR1 DFQATT, CDR2 SNEGSKA (reference sequence). V lost 4 bases to trimming and J lost 2 bases; unmatched junction nucleotides: 9. CDR3 bases: TGCAGTGCTACGACCCGGACTAGCGGGATGCCCTACAATGAGCAGTTCTTC. Amino acid sequence: CSATTRTSGMPYNEQFF.

A few counts support this clonotype. This chain connects TRBV18 to TRBJ1-1; D not certain. Germline assignment: CDR1 KGHSH and CDR2 LQKENI. This CDR3 has 19 amino acids. V was clipped by 4 bases and J by 0 bases, with 24 bases between them. The CDR3: CASSRVSWGKRTLNTEAFF. DNA of the CDR3: TGTGCCAGCTCACGTGTCTCTTGGGGTAAGCGTACCCTGAACACTGAAGCTTTCTTT.